This T cell receptor (beta chain) stems from a study of CD8 T cells in Susac syndrome. The authors reverse transcribed roughly 0.5 to 1 ug RNA with random hexamers. TCRdb called the immunoSEQ multiplex PCR reads again in MiXCR, with one record for every CDR3 protein. Of approximately 79,000 distinct CDR3 sequences in the sample, around 93% were seen once. The source is a human donor with Susac syndrome. The source material was CD8+ T cells from PBMCs.

The DNA of the CDR3 is TGTGCCAGCAGGCCAAGGACAGGTTGGTATGAAGCTTTCTTT. Translation gives CASRPRTGWYEAFF. This chain connects TRBV7-2 to TRBJ1-1, with 7 bases lining up with TRBD1. J was trimmed by 7 bases and V by 6 bases; bases with no gene match: 11. From germline, CDR1 is SGHTA and CDR2 FQGNSA. CDR3 length: 14 residues.